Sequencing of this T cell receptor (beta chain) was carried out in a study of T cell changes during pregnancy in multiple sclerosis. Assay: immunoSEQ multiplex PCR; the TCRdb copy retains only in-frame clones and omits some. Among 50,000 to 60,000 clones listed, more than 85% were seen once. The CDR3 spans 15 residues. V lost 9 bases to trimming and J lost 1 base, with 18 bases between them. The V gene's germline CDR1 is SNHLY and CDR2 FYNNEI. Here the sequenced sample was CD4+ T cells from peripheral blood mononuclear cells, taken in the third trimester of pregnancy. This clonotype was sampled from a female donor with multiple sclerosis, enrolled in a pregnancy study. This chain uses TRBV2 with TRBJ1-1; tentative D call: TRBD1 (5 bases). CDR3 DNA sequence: TGTGCCAGTGAAATTGAGGAGGGGACGAACACTGAAGCTTTCTTT. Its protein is CASEIEEGTNTEAFF.